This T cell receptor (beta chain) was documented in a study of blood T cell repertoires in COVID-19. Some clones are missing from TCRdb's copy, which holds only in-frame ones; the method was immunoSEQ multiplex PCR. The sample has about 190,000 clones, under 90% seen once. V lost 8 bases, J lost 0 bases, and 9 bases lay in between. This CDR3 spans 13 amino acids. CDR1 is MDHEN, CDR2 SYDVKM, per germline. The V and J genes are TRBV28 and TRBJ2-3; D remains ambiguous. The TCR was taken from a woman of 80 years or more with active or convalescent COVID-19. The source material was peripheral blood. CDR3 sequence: CASLTRSTDTQYF. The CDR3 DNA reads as TGTGCCAGCTTGACTCGGAGCACAGATACGCAGTATTTT.